This T cell receptor beta chain was sequenced for a study of shared clonotypes between healthy human individuals (dated by TCRdb to about 2020). For the wider study: Three men and two women, aged 18 to 49 years, made up the cohort. For each donor, three plates each were used for CD4 naive and CD4 memory, two plates were used for CD8 naive, and one plate was used for CD8 memory. To estimate repertoire size and how much clonotypes are shared between individuals, the study performed deep sequencing of blood TCR repertoires from roughly five healthy adults. Different laboratories and diverse techniques were used to prepare libraries and sequence TCR repertoires, to increase sequencing depth and limit assay-specific biases. Leukapheresis yielded between about 0.9 and 8.9 billion PBMCs per donor.

Worth noting for this clone: Its antigen is currently not known. There are no base qualities to consult, and no much larger clone falls within one base.

Using the deep immunoSEQ assay, multiplex PCR amplified TCR CDR3 regions from genomic DNA. Extracted genomic DNA from each cell subset was distributed evenly across all wells of several immunoSEQ 96-well plates, and each plate was treated as a replicate. For sorted subsets, each replicate PCR was loaded with approximately 0.2 ug genomic DNA, equivalent to about 33,000 T cell genomes. Purified libraries were quantified with a Qubit 3.0 fluorometer, sized on a Bioanalyzer 2100, and re-quantified with the KAPA Library Quantification kit. Each immunoSEQ 96-well plate was sequenced on its own single-read 150-cycle Illumina NextSeq 550 flow cell. Per the original workflow: Because the immunoSEQ output held only junctional sequences and lacked quality scores, the filtering could not match the filtering applied to full-length reads. To assign V/J genes and CDR3, sequences were annotated against IMGT germline references using PyIR, a Python wrapper for IgBLAST v1.9. Reads with weak V/J assignments (E-value above 1e-6), missing CDR3, stop codons, out-of-frame junctions, or ambiguous translated residues were removed. V3J clonotypes were defined as sequences sharing an identical inferred V gene, J gene, and CDR3 amino acid sequence. The percentage overlap between two repertoires was calculated by dividing the number of shared unique clonotypes by the size of the smaller repertoire. Three approaches were used to assess repertoire richness: RTK rarefaction, the Chao1 estimator, and Recon v2.1 estimates of unobserved clonotypes. Generation probabilities for all TCRbeta clonotypes obtained by the gDNA method from a handful of donors were computed using OLGA. Not all clones reach the TCRdb copy of this immuneACCESS table, which keeps in-frame sequences only. Checked studies attribute under half of the gap to unresolved V genes and leave the rest unexplained. The V and J calls and the clone size are those of that table, but D and trimming were determined from the DNA. The sample table holds over 2 million clones, of which 85% to 95% were seen once. The ten largest clonotypes hold about 0.13% of the sample.

Broader findings and caveats from the paper: Naive subsets generally had larger estimated clonotype richness than memory subsets. Pairwise subsampling led to the expectation that sequencing depth would affect the degree of clonotype sharing among donors. About 5% of naive CD4, roughly 3.6% of naive CD8, around 2.3% of memory CD4, and 0.4% of memory CD8 clonotypes were shared across several donors. Because the study included only a small number of donors, the genetic and exposure-history diversity represented was limited. Higher generation probabilities were observed for clonotypes shared by all four sorted-subset donors than for non-shared clonotypes. Incomplete sequencing was indicated by rarefaction of sorted-subset datasets, despite the large sequencing depth. Only blood was sampled, and tissue TCR repertoires likely differ from those in blood.

CDR1 SGHAT and CDR2 FQNNGV were looked up in the germline V gene. V and J are truncated by 5 bases and 4 bases respectively, leaving an intervening sequence of 16 bases. Its CDR3 holds 15 amino acids, cysteine through phenylalanine. Only the CDR3 part of the read is kept: 45 bases, read in frame from the first base. The donors were healthy, HIV-negative adults who had no recently reported acute infections or vaccinations. Every donor was a Caucasian adult living in Nashville, Tennessee, USA. CD4+ T cells were enriched through magnetic negative selection, after which naive cells were positively selected on CD45RA and the remaining negative fraction served as the memory subset. After blood collection by leukapheresis, PBMCs were isolated using Ficoll-Histopaque density gradient centrifugation and then cryopreserved in the vapor phase of liquid nitrogen. Purity and quantity of every magnetically sorted T cell population were checked by analytical flow cytometry. From each sorted fraction, genomic DNA was isolated and quantified by UV absorbance on a Nanodrop 2000c.

The chain was built from TRBV11-2 and TRBJ2-3; TRBD1 is possibly the D segment (6 matching bases). The sequence was obtained from a man between 18 and 29 years old in good health. The specimen sequenced was naive CD4+ T cells sorted from blood. The cell subset or site label here, explained by the study, means: CD45RA+ positively selected. Here is the DNA: TGTGCCAGCAGCGGTATGGGTGGGGGCGCAGATACGCAGTATTTT. Its protein reads: CASSGMGGGADTQYF. The variable domain in full, with residues beyond the CDR3 obtained from the reference TRBV11-2 and TRBJ2-3 genes, is EAGVAQSPRYKIIEKRQSVAFWCNPISGHATLYWYQQILGQGPKLLIQFQNNGVVDDSQLPKDRFSAERLKGVDSTLKIQPAKLEDSAVYLCASSGMGGGADTQYFGPGTRLTVL.